These T cell receptor beta chains were read from a single sample in a study of blood T cell repertoires in COVID-19. Assay: immunoSEQ multiplex PCR; the TCRdb copy retains only in-frame clones and omits some. The table records approximately 240,000 clones, 70% to 85% of them present only once. The sequencing sample was made of PBMCs or T cells enriched from blood (not recorded which). These receptors were obtained from a woman aged 35 to 49 with acute COVID-19. Both conserved end residues are part of each CDR3.

cdr3_aa	v_call	j_call	cdr3_length
CASSLIGVTRGSYNEQFF	TRBV11-2	TRBJ2-1	18
CATSEGLAGAHTQYF	TRBV24-1	TRBJ2-3	15
CASSSRDRVTDTQYF	TRBV6-5	TRBJ2-3	15
CASTLTGEHEKLFF	TRBV2	TRBJ1-4	14
CASSPPNDRVAFF	TRBV18	TRBJ1-1	13
CASSMGQTGQPQHF	TRBV19	TRBJ1-5	14
CASSESTGVTGELFF	TRBV10-1	TRBJ2-2	15
CATSTRTGKYGYTF	TRBV15	TRBJ1-2	14
CASSFGTGPYEQYF	TRBV9	TRBJ2-7	14
CATTWRATDYEQYF	TRBV10-3	TRBJ2-7	14
CASSLGGFARVREQFF	TRBV5-1	TRBJ2-1	16
CASSTMTGGFFNEQFF	TRBV5-6	TRBJ2-1	16
CSASEGTRNQPQHF	TRBV20-1	TRBJ1-5	14
CASSDVSRTQYF	TRBV10-2	TRBJ2-5	12
CARLTPGQLFHFVTGEQFF	TRBV7-2	TRBJ2-1	19
CASSLNGGSKDTQYF	TRBV7-3	TRBJ2-3	15
CASSLRPDRGNEQYF	TRBV6-6	TRBJ2-7	15
CASSQFPSDTNPGETQYF	TRBV4-1	TRBJ2-5	18
CASSQEFTSGGDTQYF	TRBV4-2	TRBJ2-3	16
CASSPGGNQPQHF	TRBV19	TRBJ1-5	13
CASSRGPGTSASYEQYF	TRBV28	TRBJ2-7	17
CASRVAGPYEQYF	TRBV6-5	TRBJ2-7	13
CASSLDGREGSPLHF	TRBV4-1	TRBJ1-6	15
CASISSLGRTETGNTIYF	TRBV19	TRBJ1-3	18
CATSRAGLGSGDYEQYF	TRBV15	TRBJ2-7	17
CASSQRPEDQPQHF	TRBV4-1	TRBJ1-5	14
CASSTGGTSNQPQHF	TRBV19	TRBJ1-5	15
CATQGGDTEAFF	TRBV2	TRBJ1-1	12
CAWKAEGLADYNEQFF	TRBV30	TRBJ2-1	16
CASSQVPPLHF	TRBV3-1/TRBV3-2	TRBJ1-6	11
CSVLGTGSLNEQFF	TRBV29-1	TRBJ2-1	14
CAWSETGVHEQFF	TRBV30	TRBJ2-1	13
CASSPGQGEAFF	TRBV7-9	TRBJ1-1	12
CASSAGQGFSPQHF	TRBV19	TRBJ1-5	14
CASSYSIPDTEAFF	TRBV6-2/TRBV6-3	TRBJ1-1	14
CASSWRRSSYNEQFF	TRBV19	TRBJ2-1	15
CASSPIQGTGYEQYF	TRBV18	TRBJ2-7	15
CASSHKRAGYEQYF	TRBV11-2	TRBJ2-7	14
CASSLGQGQGRLYNEQFF	TRBV10-1	TRBJ2-1	18
CASSPGLGETQYF	TRBV18	TRBJ2-5	13
CASSRNAQSSGNTIYF	TRBV4-3	TRBJ1-3	16
CASSSTYSGGPINEQFF	TRBV7-3	TRBJ2-1	17
CASSVGGDYNSPLHF	TRBV9	TRBJ1-6	15
CASSLVSSGANVLTF	TRBV18	TRBJ2-6	15
CASSKGESATNEKLFF	TRBV21-1	TRBJ1-4	16
CASSIARRGGGDYGYTF	TRBV28	TRBJ1-2	17
CASSYTGTNTEAFF	TRBV6-1	TRBJ1-1	14